A single sample gave rise to the 22 T cell receptor beta chains below, sequenced in a study of response to subunit inactivated influenza vaccine (dated by TCRdb to the late 2010s). Library method: RT-PCR. Sequenced on an Illumina HiSeq 2500. Using fastp trimming at Q25 and MiXCR clonotype assembly, TCRdb reanalyzed the public sequencing data and kept in-frame beta chains. Entries that share a CDR3 protein sequence are merged under the most common genes and DNA. Present in this sample are fewer than 200,000 distinct CDR3 sequences, approximately 9.2% of which were seen just once. The leading ten clones occupy approximately 11% of the sample. The specimen comprised non-naive T cells sorted from PBMCs, sampled on the day of vaccination. What the cell subset or site label conveys for this sample: memory T cell fraction. These receptors came from a man between 45 and 60 years old who received an inactivated influenza vaccine. Donor details come from another sample of the same person, matched by shared clones.

In its sample, this clonotype was seen many times. This sequence joins TRBV28 and TRBJ1-5; D might be TRBD1 (6 bases). Germline V gives CDR1 MDHEN, CDR2 SYDVKM. Trimming cost V 6 bases and J 2 bases, with 14 bases left between them. This CDR3 has 15 residues. The CDR3 sequence is CASSTTGHGNQPQHF. DNA of the CDR3: TGTGCCAGCAGCACGACAGGACACGGCAATCAGCCCCAGCATTTT.

V is TRBV7-3 and J is TRBJ2-1, with D possibly TRBD2 on 5 matching bases. Trimming pared 4 bases from V and 3 bases from J, leaving 7 bases between. This CDR3 is built from 13 residues. The germline V gene encodes CDR1 SGHTA and CDR2 FQGTGA. The DNA for the CDR3 is TGTGCCAGCAGCTCTACTAGCTACAATGAGCAGTTCTTC. Translation: CASSSTSYNEQFF.

This clonotype was observed a few times. The rearrangement joins TRBV24-1 to TRBJ2-1; D assignment may be TRBD1 or TRBD2 (6 bases each). Per germline, CDR1 KGHDR and CDR2 SFDVKD. The CDR3 is 14 amino acids. V shed 9 bases and J shed 0 bases, with 11 bases lying between them. The CDR3, as DNA: TGTGCCACCGCGGGACAAAGCTCCTACAATGAGCAGTTCTTC. Translated: CATAGQSSYNEQFF.

The chain employs TRBV20-1 and TRBJ1-6; maybe TRBD1 (5 bases). V lost 2 bases, J lost 8 bases, and 19 bases lay in between. The CDR3 sequence is 16 residues long. CDR1 and CDR2 (germline): DFQATT, SNEGSKA (reference sequence). The CDR3 DNA follows: TGCAGTGCTAGAAACCCGGGGGAGGGAAAGGATTCACCCCTCCACTTT. Its protein product is CSARNPGEGKDSPLHF.

This clonotype has a count of ten or more. This rearrangement joins TRBV7-9 to TRBJ2-5; D gene unclear. The V end was cut by 3 bases, the J end by 7 bases, with 15 bases between. Germline CDR1 SEHNR, CDR2 FQNEAQ (reference sequence). This CDR3 has 14 amino acids. The CDR3 spells CASSLGHKGPTQYF. The CDR3 DNA is TGTGCCAGCAGCTTGGGTCATAAAGGGCCGACCCAGTACTTC.

This clonotype was found many times. V gene TRBV6-2 or TRBV6-3 combines with J gene TRBJ2-3; 8 bases are shared with TRBD1. The CDR3 sequence is 15 residues long. J was trimmed by 7 bases and V by 6 bases; bases with no gene match: 12. Germline CDR1 reads MNHEY; CDR2 reads SVGEGT. CDR3 region: CASRTGQGAVNTQYF. CDR3 coding DNA: TGTGCCAGCAGGACTGGGCAGGGGGCGGTTAATACGCAGTATTTT.

The chain has TRBV28 and TRBJ1-2; 9 bases are shared with TRBD1. This CDR3 has 15 amino acids. Germline V CDR1 and CDR2: MDHEN, SYDVKM. With V trimmed by 6 bases and J by 4 bases, 9 bases remained unmatched. CDR3 residues: CASRRPTGGSYGYTF. Written as DNA, the CDR3 is TGTGCCAGCAGGAGACCCACAGGGGGCAGCTATGGCTACACCTTC.

A note on this clonotype: This may arise from a read error, as a much more abundant clone is one base away. The chain recombines TRBV6-1 with TRBJ2-7; a weak D match, TRBD1 (6 bases). CDR1 is MNHNS, CDR2 SASEGT, per germline. The germline V and J ends were trimmed by 5 bases and 2 bases, with 28 bases remaining between them. The CDR3 extends over 19 amino acids. Here the CDR3 DNA reads TGTGCCAGCAGTCGCACCCGGCCGGGACATGTACGCACTCCCTACGAGCAGTACTTC. Its protein is CASSRTRPGHVRTPYEQYF.

V gene TRBV20-1 combines with J gene TRBJ2-7; TRBD2 is a possible D gene (6 bases). Germline V gives CDR1 DFQATT, CDR2 SNEGSKA (reference sequence). CDR3 length: 15 amino acids. V lost 3 bases and J lost 2, with 17 bases in between. This chain's CDR3 is CSASDSGAIAYEQYF. DNA for the CDR3: TGCAGTGCTAGCGATTCGGGAGCTATTGCCTACGAGCAGTACTTC.

This clonotype was recorded many times. The chain links TRBV28 to TRBJ2-1, with 7 bases matching TRBD1. Germline CDR1 and CDR2: MDHEN and SYDVKM. V lost 6 bases to trimming and J lost 0 bases; unmatched junction nucleotides: 2. This CDR3 is 14 amino acids long. The chain's CDR3 is CASRRTGSYNEQFF. In DNA form, the CDR3 reads TGTGCCAGCAGGCGGACAGGCTCCTACAATGAGCAGTTCTTC.

The chain joins TRBV11-2 to TRBJ2-2, with no clear D. The V end lost 5 bases, the J end lost 1 base, and 11 bases lay between the germline ends. This CDR3 contains 15 residues. In germline, CDR1 is SGHAT, CDR2 FQNNGV. The CDR3 region is CASSQLTMNTGELFF. CDR3 DNA sequence: TGTGCCAGCAGCCAGCTTACAATGAACACCGGGGAGCTGTTTTTT.

This chain joins TRBV20-1 and TRBJ2-3, with 8 bases lining up with TRBD2. This CDR3 is 15 amino acids long. Germline values: CDR1 DFQATT, CDR2 SNEGSKA (reference sequence). Losses at the gene ends were 4 bases for V and 1 base for J; bases not matched to a gene: 7. The CDR3 DNA reads TGCAGTGCTATACTAGCGGCATTGGGCACAGATACGCAGTATTTT. Translating gives CSAILAALGTDTQYF.

As regards this clonotype: A single base separates this from a much larger clone, so it may be a read error. The chain recombines TRBV6-1 with TRBJ2-3; the D gene could be TRBD1 or TRBD2 (5 bases each). This CDR3 comprises 12 residues. V gave up 3 bases and J gave up 10 bases, with 11 bases separating them. Per the germline V gene, CDR1 is MNHNS and CDR2 is SASEGT. CDR3: CASSERGRAQYF. The CDR3 DNA reads TGTGCCAGCAGTGAGAGGGGAAGGGCGCAGTATTTT.

Ten or more counts support this clonotype. V gene TRBV9 combines with J gene TRBJ2-1, with TRBD2 as a possible D gene (5 bases). The CDR3 is 16 residues long. Germline V gene lookup returns CDR1 SGDLS and CDR2 YYNGEE. V was shortened by 4 bases and J by 3 bases, with 17 bases between the two germline ends. In DNA, the CDR3 is TGTGCCAGCAGCCCTGCTGCACTTAGCGTCTACAATGAGCAGTTCTTC. This translates into CASSPAALSVYNEQFF.

The genes are TRBV4-3 and TRBJ1-1; D unclear. V gave up 0 bases and J gave up 4 bases, with 9 bases separating them. CDR3 length: 14 residues. Germline V CDR1 and CDR2: LGHNA, YSLEER. CDR3 DNA sequence: TGCGCCAGCAGCCAAGATATAGTCGGCACTGAAGCTTTCTTT. Amino acids: CASSQDIVGTEAFF.

Note on this clonotype: A read error may explain this, as a much larger clone is one base away. The chain combines TRBV28 with TRBJ2-1, with D perhaps TRBD1 (6 bases). Per the germline V gene, CDR1 is MDHEN and CDR2 is SYDVKM. This CDR3 region has 15 residues. The chain's CDR3 is CASSTPGQGYNEEFF. CDR3 bases: TGTGCCAGCAGCACTCCGGGACAAGGGTACAATGAGGAGTTCTTC.

The chain recombines TRBV7-2 with TRBJ2-1; the match to TRBD1 covers 9 bases. In germline, CDR1 is SGHTA, CDR2 FQGNSA. The trim removed 5 bases at V and 9 bases at J, leaving 11 bases unmatched. The CDR3 is 15 residues long. In DNA, the CDR3 is TGTGCCAGCAGCGGACCGGGACAGGGAGGAGCTGAGCAGTTCTTC. This codes for CASSGPGQGGAEQFF.

This clonotype was seen ten or more times. The CDR3 spells CASSPANGANVLTF. The CDR3 bases are TGCGCCAGCAGCCCGGCGAACGGGGCCAACGTCCTGACTTTC. The chain links TRBV5-1 to TRBJ2-6; D unclear. The V end was cut by 4 bases, the J end by 4 bases, with 9 bases between. Per the germline V gene, CDR1 is SGHRS and CDR2 is YFSETQ. This CDR3 contains 14 residues.

This clonotype was seen only a few times. The chain joins TRBV7-2 to TRBJ1-6; 9 bases are a match to TRBD1. V lost 3 bases and J lost 10; bases outside the gene matches: 7. The CDR3 runs to 15 residues. Germline lookup yields CDR1 SGHTA and CDR2 FQGNSA. CDR3 protein: CASSFRTGVLSPLHF. DNA of the CDR3: TGTGCCAGCAGCTTTCGGACAGGGGTCTTATCACCCCTCCACTTT.

This clonotype was seen many times. The chain links TRBV4-1 to TRBJ2-5, with 12 nucleotides matching TRBD2. The length of the CDR3 is 20 residues. Germline V gives CDR1 MGHRA, CDR2 YSYEKL. Trimming cost V 0 bases and J 1 base; bases outside gene matches: 12. CDR3 DNA: TGCGCCAGCAGCCAAGAGCCCCTAGCGGGGGGGCCCTTTAGCCAAGAGACCCAGTACTTC. It encodes CASSQEPLAGGPFSQETQYF.

This chain connects TRBV6-2 or TRBV6-3 to TRBJ2-1; 7 bases are a match to TRBD2. The CDR3 has 14 amino acids. With 5 bases clipped from V and 3 bases from J, the junction kept 4 bases outside the gene matches. The germline V gene has CDR1 MNHEY and CDR2 SVGEGT. The CDR3, as DNA: TGTGCCAGCAGTCGTGGACTAGACTACAATGAGCAGTTCTTC. The encoded protein is CASSRGLDYNEQFF.

This clonotype was picked up a small number of times. The chain links TRBV7-9 to TRBJ2-3; 11 bases map to TRBD2. The germline V gene has CDR1 SEHNR and CDR2 FQNEAQ (reference sequence). After removal of 0 bases from V and 2 bases from J, the junction contained 4 bases not matched to a gene. The CDR3 covers 17 residues. CDR3 nucleotide sequence: TGTGCCAGCAGCTTAGCGGTTAGCGGGGGGGCCACAGATACGCAGTATTTT. Its translation is CASSLAVSGGATDTQYF.